These 4 T cell receptor beta chains were all obtained from the same sample, sequenced in a study of blood T cell repertoires in COVID-19. Repertoires were generated with immunoSEQ multiplex PCR, while TCRdb's copy carries only in-frame clones and drops some. Of 150,000 to 200,000 clones in the sample, roughly 73% are singletons; the top ten hold around 2.7%. The sequenced sample was peripheral blood. The source of these receptors is a man in his sixties or seventies with acute or convalescent COVID-19.

The chain uses TRBV25-1 and TRBJ1-2, with D unclear. Germline values: CDR1 MGHDK, CDR2 SYGVNS. This CDR3 region has 16 residues. V lost 3 bases and J 4 bases, leaving 18 bases between the germline ends. CDR3 sequence (DNA): TGTGCCAGCAGTGACGCGGTAATGGGAGAGGGCTATGGCTACACCTTC. It codes for CASSDAVMGEGYGYTF.

V usage is TRBV7-3 and J usage is TRBJ2-2, with a weak D call TRBD1 (5 bases). Trimming took off 3 bases at V and 0 bases at J, with 8 bases between the two ends. The CDR3 runs to 15 residues. Germline V gives CDR1 SGHTA, CDR2 FQGTGA. CDR3 amino acids: CASSLQGSNTGELFF. In DNA form, the CDR3 reads TGTGCCAGCAGCTTGCAGGGCTCGAACACCGGGGAGCTGTTTTTT.

The rearrangement links TRBV19 to TRBJ2-5; 11 nucleotides align to TRBD2. There are 15 residues in the CDR3. V lost 5 bases to trimming and J lost 4 bases; unmatched junction nucleotides: 6. Germline V CDR1 and CDR2: LNHDA, SQIVND (reference sequence). CDR3 bases: TGTGCCAGTAGTCCCGGAGGACTAGCGGGAGAGACCCAGTACTTC. This translates into CASSPGGLAGETQYF.

CDR3 DNA: TGTGCCAGTACGTCTGGGGGCCGGGTGAACACTGAAGCTTTCTTT. Residues: CASTSGGRVNTEAFF. The chain employs TRBV9 and TRBJ1-1, with D tentatively TRBD1 (6 bases). The V end was cut by 8 bases, the J end by 0 bases, with 17 bases between. Germline CDR1 reads SGDLS; CDR2 reads YYNGEE. This CDR3 has 15 residues.